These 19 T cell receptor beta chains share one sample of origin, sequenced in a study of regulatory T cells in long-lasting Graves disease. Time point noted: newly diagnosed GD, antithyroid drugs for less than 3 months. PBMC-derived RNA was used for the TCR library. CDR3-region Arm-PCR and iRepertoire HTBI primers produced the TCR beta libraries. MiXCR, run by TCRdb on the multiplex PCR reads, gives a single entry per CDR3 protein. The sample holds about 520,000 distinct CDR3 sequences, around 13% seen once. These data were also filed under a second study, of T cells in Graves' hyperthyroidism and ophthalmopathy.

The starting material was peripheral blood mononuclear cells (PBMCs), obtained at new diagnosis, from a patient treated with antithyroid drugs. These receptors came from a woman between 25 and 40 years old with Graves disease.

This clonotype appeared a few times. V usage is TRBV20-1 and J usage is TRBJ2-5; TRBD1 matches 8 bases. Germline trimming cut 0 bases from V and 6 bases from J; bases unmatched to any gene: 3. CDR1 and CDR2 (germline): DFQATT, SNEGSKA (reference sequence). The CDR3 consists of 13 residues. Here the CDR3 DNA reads TGCAGTGCTAGAGACACAGGGGGAAAGACCCAGTACTTC. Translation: CSARDTGGKTQYF.

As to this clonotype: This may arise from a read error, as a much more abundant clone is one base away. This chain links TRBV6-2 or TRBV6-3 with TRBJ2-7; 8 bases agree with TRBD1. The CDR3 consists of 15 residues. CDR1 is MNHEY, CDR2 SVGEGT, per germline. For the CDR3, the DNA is TGTGCCAACAGTGTAACAGGGGGTAGCTCCTACGAGCAGTACTTC. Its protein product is CANSVTGGSSYEQYF.

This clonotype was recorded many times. The CDR3 DNA reads as TGTGCCAGCAGTTTGACAGGGGATGGCGAGCAGTACTTC. Its translation is CASSLTGDGEQYF. This rearrangement joins TRBV28 to TRBJ2-7, with 8 bases lining up with TRBD1. V lost 3 bases and J lost 6; bases outside the gene matches: 4. Germline V gene data show CDR1 as MDHEN and CDR2 as SYDVKM. The CDR3 runs to 13 residues.

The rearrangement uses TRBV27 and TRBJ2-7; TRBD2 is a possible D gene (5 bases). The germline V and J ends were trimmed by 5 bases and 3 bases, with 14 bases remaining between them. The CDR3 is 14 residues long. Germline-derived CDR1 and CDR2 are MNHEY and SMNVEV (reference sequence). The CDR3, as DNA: TGTGCCAGCAGTCCAACCGGGGAACTCTACGAGCAGTACTTC. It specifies CASSPTGELYEQYF.

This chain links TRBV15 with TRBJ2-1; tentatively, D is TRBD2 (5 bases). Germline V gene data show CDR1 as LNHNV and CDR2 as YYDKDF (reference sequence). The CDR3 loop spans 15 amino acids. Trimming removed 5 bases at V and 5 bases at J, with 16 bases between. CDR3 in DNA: TGTGCCACCAGCCTAGCCGGGGTTTGGGACAATGAGCAGTTCTTC. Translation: CATSLAGVWDNEQFF.

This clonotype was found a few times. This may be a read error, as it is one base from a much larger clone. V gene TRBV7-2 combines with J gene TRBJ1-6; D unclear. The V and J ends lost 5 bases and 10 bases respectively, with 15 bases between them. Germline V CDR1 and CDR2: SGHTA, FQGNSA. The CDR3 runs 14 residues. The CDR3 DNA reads TGTGCCAGCAGCCTCCGGAGCGGGAAATCACCCCTCCACTTT. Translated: CASSLRSGKSPLHF.

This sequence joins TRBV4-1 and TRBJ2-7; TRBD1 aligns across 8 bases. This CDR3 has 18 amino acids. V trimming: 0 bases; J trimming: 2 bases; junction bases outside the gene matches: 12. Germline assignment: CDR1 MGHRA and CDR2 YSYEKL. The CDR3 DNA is TGCGCCAGCAGCCAAGATATCTGGCCCGGGACAGGAGCCTACGAGCAGTACTTC. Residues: CASSQDIWPGTGAYEQYF.

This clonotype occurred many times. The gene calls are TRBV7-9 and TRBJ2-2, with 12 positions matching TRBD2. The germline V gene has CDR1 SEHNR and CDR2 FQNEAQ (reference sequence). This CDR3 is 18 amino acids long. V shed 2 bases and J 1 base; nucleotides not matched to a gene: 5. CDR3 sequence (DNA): TGTGCCAGCAGCTTATCTTTACTAGCGGGAGGGAACACCGGGGAGCTGTTTTTT. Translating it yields CASSLSLLAGGNTGELFF.

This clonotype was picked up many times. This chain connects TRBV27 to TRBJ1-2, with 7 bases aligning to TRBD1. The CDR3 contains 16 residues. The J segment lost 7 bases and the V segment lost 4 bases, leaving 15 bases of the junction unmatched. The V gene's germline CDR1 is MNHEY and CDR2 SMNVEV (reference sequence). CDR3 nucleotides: TGTGCCAGCAGTTCCGGGGACAGCCCCGGGTTGGGTGGCTACACCTTC. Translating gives CASSSGDSPGLGGYTF.

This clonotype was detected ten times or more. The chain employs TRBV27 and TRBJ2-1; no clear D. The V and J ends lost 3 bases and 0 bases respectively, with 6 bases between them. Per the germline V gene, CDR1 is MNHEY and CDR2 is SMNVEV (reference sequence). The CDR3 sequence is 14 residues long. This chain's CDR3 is CASSFRSSYNEQFF. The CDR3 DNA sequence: TGTGCCAGCAGTTTTCGGAGCTCCTACAATGAGCAGTTCTTC.

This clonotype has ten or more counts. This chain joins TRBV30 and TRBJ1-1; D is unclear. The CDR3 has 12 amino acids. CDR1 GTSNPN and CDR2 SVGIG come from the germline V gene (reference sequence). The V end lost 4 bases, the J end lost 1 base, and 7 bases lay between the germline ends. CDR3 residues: CAWIVGNTEAFF. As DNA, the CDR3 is TGTGCCTGGATAGTGGGGAACACTGAAGCTTTCTTT.

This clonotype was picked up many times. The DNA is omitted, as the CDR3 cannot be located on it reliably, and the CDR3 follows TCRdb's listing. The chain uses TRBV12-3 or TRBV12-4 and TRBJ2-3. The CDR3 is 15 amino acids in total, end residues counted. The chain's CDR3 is CASSTSDGYPDTQYF.

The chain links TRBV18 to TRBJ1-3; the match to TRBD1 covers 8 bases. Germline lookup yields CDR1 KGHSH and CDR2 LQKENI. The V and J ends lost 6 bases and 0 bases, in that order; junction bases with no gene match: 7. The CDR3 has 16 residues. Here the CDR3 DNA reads TGTGCCAGCTCCCCAACGGACAGGGCCTCTGGAAACACCATATATTTT. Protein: CASSPTDRASGNTIYF.

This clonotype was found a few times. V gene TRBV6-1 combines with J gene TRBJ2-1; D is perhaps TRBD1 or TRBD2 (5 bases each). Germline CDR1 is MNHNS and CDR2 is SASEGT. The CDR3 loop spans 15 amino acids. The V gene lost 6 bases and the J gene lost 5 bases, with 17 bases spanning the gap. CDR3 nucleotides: TGTGCCAGCAGGCCCGGGACCAACATCCACAATGAGCAGTTCTTC. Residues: CASRPGTNIHNEQFF.

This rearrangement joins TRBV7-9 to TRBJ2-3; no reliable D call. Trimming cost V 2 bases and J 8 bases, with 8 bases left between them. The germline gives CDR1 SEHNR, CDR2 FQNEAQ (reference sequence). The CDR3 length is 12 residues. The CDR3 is CASSLSPLTQYF. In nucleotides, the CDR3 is TGTGCCAGCAGCTTATCCCCTCTTACGCAGTATTTT.

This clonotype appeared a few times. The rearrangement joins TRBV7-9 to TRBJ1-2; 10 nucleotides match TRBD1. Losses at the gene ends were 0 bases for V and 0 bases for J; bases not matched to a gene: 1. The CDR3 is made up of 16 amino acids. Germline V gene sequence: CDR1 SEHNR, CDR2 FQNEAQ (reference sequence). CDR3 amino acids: CASSLAGTGANYGYTF. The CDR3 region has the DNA TGTGCCAGCAGCTTAGCGGGGACAGGGGCTAACTATGGCTACACCTTC.

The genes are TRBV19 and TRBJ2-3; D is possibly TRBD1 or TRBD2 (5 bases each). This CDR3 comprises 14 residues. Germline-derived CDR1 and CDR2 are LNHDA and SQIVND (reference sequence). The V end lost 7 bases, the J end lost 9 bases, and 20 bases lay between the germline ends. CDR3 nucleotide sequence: TGTGCCAGTAATGACAGAGCTATGACTAAGACGCAGTATTTT. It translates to CASNDRAMTKTQYF.

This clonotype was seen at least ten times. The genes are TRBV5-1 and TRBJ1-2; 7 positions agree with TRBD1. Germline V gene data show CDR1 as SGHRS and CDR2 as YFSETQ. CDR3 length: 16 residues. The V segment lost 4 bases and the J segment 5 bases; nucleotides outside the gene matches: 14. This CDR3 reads CASSPARRGKEYGYTF. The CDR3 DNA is TGCGCCAGCAGCCCGGCCCGCAGGGGGAAGGAGTATGGCTACACCTTC.

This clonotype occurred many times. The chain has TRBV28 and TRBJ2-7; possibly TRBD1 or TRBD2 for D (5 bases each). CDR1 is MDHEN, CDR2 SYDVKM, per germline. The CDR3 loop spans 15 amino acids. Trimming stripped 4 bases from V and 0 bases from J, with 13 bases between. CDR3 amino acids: CASSSGGDLSYEQYF. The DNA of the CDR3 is TGTGCCAGCAGTTCTGGGGGAGACCTCTCCTACGAGCAGTACTTC.